This is a list of T cell receptor beta chains from one sample in a study of blood T cell repertoires in COVID-19. Here immunoSEQ multiplex PCR was the method, and the copy in TCRdb shows in-frame clones only, minus some. This sample carries under 150,000 clones, 65% to 80% of them seen once, and the ten largest clones take approximately 3.6%. Input material: peripheral blood. The receptors shown here come from a man aged 55 to 69 with acute or convalescent COVID-19. Each CDR3 is given with its conserved first and last residue. The D gene is left open where the match is weak. Where a row states a size, it is once, few, many or the class of an expanded clone; other rows omit it.

J gene: TRBJ2-2
D gene: TRBD1
V gene: TRBV28
CDR3 length: 14
clone size: NA
CDR3 protein: CASSSTGTGGELFF
CDR3 DNA: TGTGCCAGCAGTTCGACAGGGACCGGCGGGGAGCTGTTTTTT

J gene: TRBJ2-1
D gene: TRBD2
V gene: TRBV27
CDR3 length: 15
clone size: NA
CDR3 protein: CASSWTSGRVNEQFF
CDR3 DNA: TGTGCCAGCAGTTGGACTAGCGGGAGGGTCAATGAGCAGTTCTTC

J gene: TRBJ2-1
D gene: TRBD1
V gene: TRBV19
CDR3 length: 13
clone size: few
CDR3 protein: CASRGTVSNEQFF
CDR3 DNA: TGTGCCAGTAGGGGGACAGTTTCCAATGAGCAGTTCTTC

J gene: TRBJ1-5
D gene: NA
V gene: TRBV28
CDR3 length: 15
clone size: few
CDR3 protein: CASSRPGGGNQPQHF
CDR3 DNA: TGTGCCAGCAGTCGCCCCGGGGGGGGGAATCAGCCCCAGCATTTT

J gene: TRBJ2-5
D gene: TRBD1
V gene: TRBV9
CDR3 length: 14
clone size: NA
CDR3 protein: CASSVTGGRETQYF
CDR3 DNA: TGTGCCAGCAGCGTCACAGGGGGTCGAGAGACCCAGTACTTC

J gene: TRBJ2-3
D gene: NA
V gene: TRBV7-9
CDR3 length: 13
clone size: NA
CDR3 protein: CASSSTGTDTQYF
CDR3 DNA: TGTGCCAGCAGCTCAACAGGGACAGATACGCAGTATTTT

J gene: TRBJ2-5
D gene: NA
V gene: TRBV4-1
CDR3 length: 15
clone size: NA
CDR3 protein: CASSQDVAHQETQYF
CDR3 DNA: TGCGCCAGCAGCCAAGATGTGGCCCACCAAGAGACCCAGTACTTC

J gene: TRBJ2-1
D gene: NA
V gene: TRBV19
CDR3 length: 15
clone size: once
CDR3 protein: CASSGTLGSYNEQFF
CDR3 DNA: TGTGCCAGTAGTGGGACACTGGGCTCCTACAATGAGCAGTTCTTC

J gene: TRBJ1-3
D gene: NA
V gene: TRBV6-6
CDR3 length: 15
clone size: few
CDR3 protein: CASSYELFSGNTIYF
CDR3 DNA: TGTGCCAGCAGTTACGAGCTTTTCTCTGGAAACACCATATATTTT

J gene: TRBJ2-3
D gene: TRBD2
V gene: TRBV28
CDR3 length: 16
clone size: NA
CDR3 protein: CASSLLAGLGTDTQYF
CDR3 DNA: TGTGCCAGCAGTCTGTTAGCGGGACTCGGCACAGATACGCAGTATTTT

J gene: TRBJ2-7
D gene: TRBD1
V gene: TRBV5-6
CDR3 length: 15
clone size: NA
CDR3 protein: CASSPSDRVTYEQYF
CDR3 DNA: TGTGCCAGCAGCCCGTCGGACAGGGTCACCTACGAGCAGTACTTC

J gene: TRBJ2-7
D gene: TRBD1
V gene: TRBV27
CDR3 length: 15
clone size: NA
CDR3 protein: CASRKSGTGGSEQYF
CDR3 DNA: TGTGCCAGCAGGAAATCCGGGACAGGGGGGTCCGAGCAGTACTTC

J gene: TRBJ2-2
D gene: NA
V gene: TRBV28
CDR3 length: 15
clone size: NA
CDR3 protein: CASRPRDILTGELFF
CDR3 DNA: TGTGCCAGCAGGCCCAGGGACATCCTTACCGGGGAGCTGTTTTTT

J gene: TRBJ2-3
D gene: NA
V gene: TRBV5-1
CDR3 length: 15
clone size: once
CDR3 protein: CASSQAGDWTDTQYF
CDR3 DNA: TGCGCCAGCAGCCAGGCTGGGGACTGGACAGATACGCAGTATTTT

J gene: TRBJ2-7
D gene: NA
V gene: TRBV7-2
CDR3 length: 17
clone size: NA
CDR3 protein: CASSSTPGLTFSYEQYF
CDR3 DNA: TGTGCCAGCAGCTCTACACCGGGACTCACATTCTCCTACGAGCAGTACTTC

J gene: TRBJ1-3
D gene: NA
V gene: TRBV28
CDR3 length: 17
clone size: NA
CDR3 protein: CASSPLLWGGTGNTIYF
CDR3 DNA: TGTGCCAGCAGCCCCCTTTTATGGGGGGGAACTGGAAACACCATATATTTT

J gene: TRBJ1-5
D gene: NA
V gene: TRBV21-1
CDR3 length: 16
clone size: NA
CDR3 protein: CASSNEGEGSNQPQHF
CDR3 DNA: TGTGCCAGCAGCAATGAGGGGGAGGGTTCAAATCAGCCCCAGCATTTT

J gene: TRBJ2-7
D gene: NA
V gene: TRBV28
CDR3 length: 16
clone size: NA
CDR3 protein: CASSFGTSPEAYEQYF
CDR3 DNA: TGTGCCAGCAGTTTCGGCACCTCCCCGGAGGCTTACGAGCAGTACTTC

J gene: TRBJ2-7
D gene: NA
V gene: TRBV28
CDR3 length: 12
clone size: once
CDR3 protein: CASSLFGYEQYF
CDR3 DNA: TGTGCCAGCAGTTTATTCGGTTACGAGCAGTACTTC

J gene: TRBJ2-4
D gene: TRBD2
V gene: TRBV28
CDR3 length: 19
clone size: NA
CDR3 protein: CASSFSPTSGGLAKNIQYF
CDR3 DNA: TGTGCCAGCAGTTTCTCACCGACTAGCGGGGGGCTAGCCAAAAACATTCAGTACTTC

J gene: TRBJ2-5
D gene: NA
V gene: TRBV6-1
CDR3 length: 15
clone size: NA
CDR3 protein: CASSDPRGGHETQYF
CDR3 DNA: TGTGCCAGCAGTGACCCTCGCGGAGGGCACGAGACCCAGTACTTC

J gene: TRBJ2-1
D gene: TRBD1
V gene: TRBV7-3
CDR3 length: 16
clone size: NA
CDR3 protein: CASSLRGQGAYNEQFF
CDR3 DNA: TGTGCCAGCAGCTTAAGGGGACAGGGGGCGTACAATGAGCAGTTCTTC

J gene: TRBJ1-1
D gene: NA
V gene: TRBV30
CDR3 length: 15
clone size: NA
CDR3 protein: CAWSVWAGASFEAFF
CDR3 DNA: TGTGCCTGGAGTGTATGGGCAGGGGCGAGCTTTGAAGCTTTCTTT

J gene: TRBJ2-3
D gene: NA
V gene: TRBV4-2
CDR3 length: 14
clone size: NA
CDR3 protein: CASSHLWGADTQYF
CDR3 DNA: TGTGCCAGCAGCCATCTATGGGGAGCAGATACGCAGTATTTT

J gene: TRBJ1-1
D gene: NA
V gene: TRBV7-7
CDR3 length: 13
clone size: NA
CDR3 protein: CASSLAQNTEAFF
CDR3 DNA: TGTGCTAGCAGCTTAGCCCAGAACACTGAAGCTTTCTTT

J gene: TRBJ2-7
D gene: TRBD1
V gene: TRBV13
CDR3 length: 13
clone size: NA
CDR3 protein: CASSRTGAAEQYF
CDR3 DNA: TGTGCCAGCAGCCGGACAGGGGCCGCCGAGCAGTACTTC

J gene: TRBJ2-5
D gene: TRBD2
V gene: TRBV28
CDR3 length: 15
clone size: few
CDR3 protein: CASSRTSSGQETQYF
CDR3 DNA: TGTGCCAGCAGTCGGACGTCTAGCGGCCAAGAGACCCAGTACTTC

J gene: TRBJ1-5
D gene: NA
V gene: TRBV29-1
CDR3 length: 14
clone size: NA
CDR3 protein: CSVSGTGEDQPQHF
CDR3 DNA: TGCAGCGTTTCCGGGACGGGAGAGGATCAGCCCCAGCATTTT

J gene: TRBJ2-1
D gene: TRBD2
V gene: TRBV13
CDR3 length: 14
clone size: NA
CDR3 protein: CASSPRLAPNEQFF
CDR3 DNA: TGTGCCAGCAGCCCCCGACTAGCACCGAATGAGCAGTTCTTC